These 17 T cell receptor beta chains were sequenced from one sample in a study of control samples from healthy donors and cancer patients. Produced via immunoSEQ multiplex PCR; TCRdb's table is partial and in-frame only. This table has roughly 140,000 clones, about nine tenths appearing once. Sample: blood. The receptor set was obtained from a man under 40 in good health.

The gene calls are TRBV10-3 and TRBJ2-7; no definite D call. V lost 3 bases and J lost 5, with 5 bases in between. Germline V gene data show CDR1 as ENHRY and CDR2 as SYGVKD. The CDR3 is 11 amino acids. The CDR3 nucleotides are TGTGCCATCAGTGATGGCGACGAGCAGTACTTC. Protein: CAISDGDEQYF.

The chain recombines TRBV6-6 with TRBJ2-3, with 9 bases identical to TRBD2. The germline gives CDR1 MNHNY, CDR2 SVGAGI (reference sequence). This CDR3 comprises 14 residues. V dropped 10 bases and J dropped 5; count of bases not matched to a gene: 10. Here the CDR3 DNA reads TGTGCCATCAGACTAGCGGCCCGGGGAGATACGCAGTATTTT. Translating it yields CAIRLAARGDTQYF.

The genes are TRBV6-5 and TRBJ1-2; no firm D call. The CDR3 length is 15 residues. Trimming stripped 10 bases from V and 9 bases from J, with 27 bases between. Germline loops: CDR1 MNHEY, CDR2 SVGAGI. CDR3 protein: CATGEMSQAAGSYTF. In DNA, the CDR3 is TGTGCCACCGGGGAGATGAGTCAGGCCGCCGGAAGCTACACCTTC.

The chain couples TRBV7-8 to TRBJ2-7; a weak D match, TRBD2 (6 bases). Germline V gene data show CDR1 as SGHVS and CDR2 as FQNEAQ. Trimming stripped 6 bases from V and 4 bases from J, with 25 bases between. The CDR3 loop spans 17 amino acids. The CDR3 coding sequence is TGTGCCAGCAGTCTACTAGCCGGCGGGGAGTCGAAGTACGAGCAGTACTTC. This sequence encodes CASSLLAGGESKYEQYF.

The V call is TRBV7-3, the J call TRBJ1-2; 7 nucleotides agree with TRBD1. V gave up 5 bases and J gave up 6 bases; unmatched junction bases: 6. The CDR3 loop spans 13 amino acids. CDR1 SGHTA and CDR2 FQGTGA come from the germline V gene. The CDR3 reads CASSHRQGHGYTF. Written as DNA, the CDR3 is TGTGCCAGCAGCCATCGACAGGGTCATGGCTACACCTTC.

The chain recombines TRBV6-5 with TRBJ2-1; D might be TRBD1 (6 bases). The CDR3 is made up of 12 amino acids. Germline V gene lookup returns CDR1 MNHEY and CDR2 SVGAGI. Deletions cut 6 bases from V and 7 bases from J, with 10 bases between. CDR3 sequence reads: CASSSGTNEQFF. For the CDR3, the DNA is TGTGCCAGCAGCTCCGGGACAAATGAGCAGTTCTTC.

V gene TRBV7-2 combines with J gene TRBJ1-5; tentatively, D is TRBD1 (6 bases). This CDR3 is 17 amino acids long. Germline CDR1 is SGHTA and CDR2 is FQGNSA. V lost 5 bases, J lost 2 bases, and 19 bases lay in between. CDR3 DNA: TGTGCCAGCAGCACCTCGACAGGCCTTGGGGGCAATCAGCCCCAGCATTTT. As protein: CASSTSTGLGGNQPQHF.

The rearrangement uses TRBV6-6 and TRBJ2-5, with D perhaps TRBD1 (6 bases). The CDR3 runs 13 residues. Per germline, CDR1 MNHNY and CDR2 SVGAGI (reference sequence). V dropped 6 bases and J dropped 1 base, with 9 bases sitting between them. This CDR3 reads CASRGQPQETQYF. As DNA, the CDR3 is TGTGCCAGCAGAGGACAGCCCCAAGAGACCCAGTACTTC.

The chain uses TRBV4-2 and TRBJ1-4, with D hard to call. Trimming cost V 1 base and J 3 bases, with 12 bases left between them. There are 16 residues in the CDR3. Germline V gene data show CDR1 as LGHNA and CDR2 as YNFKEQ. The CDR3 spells CASSQATVRANEKLFF. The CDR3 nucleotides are TGTGCCAGCAGCCAAGCTACGGTCCGGGCTAATGAAAAACTGTTTTTT.

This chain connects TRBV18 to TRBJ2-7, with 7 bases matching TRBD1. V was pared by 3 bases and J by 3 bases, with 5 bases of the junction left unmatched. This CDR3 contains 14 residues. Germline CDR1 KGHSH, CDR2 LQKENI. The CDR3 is CASSPGRDSYEQYF. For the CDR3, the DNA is TGTGCCAGCTCACCCGGCAGGGACAGCTACGAGCAGTACTTC.

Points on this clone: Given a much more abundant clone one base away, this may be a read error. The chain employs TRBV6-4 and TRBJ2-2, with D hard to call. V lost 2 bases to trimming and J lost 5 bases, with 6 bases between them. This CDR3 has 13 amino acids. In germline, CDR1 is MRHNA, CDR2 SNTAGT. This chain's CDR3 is CASSDRETGELFF. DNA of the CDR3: TGTGCCAGCAGTGACAGGGAAACCGGGGAGCTGTTTTTT.

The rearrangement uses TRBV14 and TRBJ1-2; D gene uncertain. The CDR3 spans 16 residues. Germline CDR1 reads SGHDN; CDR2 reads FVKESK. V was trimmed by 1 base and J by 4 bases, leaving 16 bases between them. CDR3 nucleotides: TGTGCCAGCAGCCAAGCGGTAGAACCCCTAGGCTATGGCTACACCTTC. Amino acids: CASSQAVEPLGYGYTF.

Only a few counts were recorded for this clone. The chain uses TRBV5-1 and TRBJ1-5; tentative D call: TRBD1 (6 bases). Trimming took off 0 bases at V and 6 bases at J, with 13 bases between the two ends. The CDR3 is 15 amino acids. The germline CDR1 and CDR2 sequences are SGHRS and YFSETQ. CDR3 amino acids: CASSLEGGAGQPQHF. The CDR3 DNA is TGCGCCAGCAGCTTGGAGGGGGGGGCGGGTCAGCCCCAGCATTTT.

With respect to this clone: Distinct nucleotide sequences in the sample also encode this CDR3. The CDR3 DNA reads as TGTGCCAGCAGCTTGGTAGGCACGAACACCGGGGAGCTGTTTTTT. Protein sequence: CASSLVGTNTGELFF. The chain links TRBV7-3 to TRBJ2-2; D gene unclear. Trimming cost V 3 bases and J 0 bases, with 8 bases left between them. The CDR3 sequence is 15 residues long. Germline V gene data show CDR1 as SGHTA and CDR2 as FQGTGA.

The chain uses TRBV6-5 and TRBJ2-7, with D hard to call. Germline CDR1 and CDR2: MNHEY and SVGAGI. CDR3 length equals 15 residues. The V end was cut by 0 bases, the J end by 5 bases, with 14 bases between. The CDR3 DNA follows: TGTGCCAGCAGTTACTCCGTTTGGGCGGTCGACGAGCAGTACTTC. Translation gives CASSYSVWAVDEQYF.

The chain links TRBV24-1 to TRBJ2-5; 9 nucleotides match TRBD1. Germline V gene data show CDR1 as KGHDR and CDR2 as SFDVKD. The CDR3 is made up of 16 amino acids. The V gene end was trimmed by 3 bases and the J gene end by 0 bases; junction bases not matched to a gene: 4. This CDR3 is CATSDRQGVNQETQYF. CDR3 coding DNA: TGTGCCACCAGTGATAGACAGGGGGTTAACCAAGAGACCCAGTACTTC.

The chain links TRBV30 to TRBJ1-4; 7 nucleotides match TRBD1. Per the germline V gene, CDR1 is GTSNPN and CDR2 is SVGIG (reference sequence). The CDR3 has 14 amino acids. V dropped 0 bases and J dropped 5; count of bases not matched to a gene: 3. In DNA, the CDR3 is TGTGCCTGGAGTGTAGGGGGCCTCAATGAAAAACTGTTTTTT. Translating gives CAWSVGGLNEKLFF.